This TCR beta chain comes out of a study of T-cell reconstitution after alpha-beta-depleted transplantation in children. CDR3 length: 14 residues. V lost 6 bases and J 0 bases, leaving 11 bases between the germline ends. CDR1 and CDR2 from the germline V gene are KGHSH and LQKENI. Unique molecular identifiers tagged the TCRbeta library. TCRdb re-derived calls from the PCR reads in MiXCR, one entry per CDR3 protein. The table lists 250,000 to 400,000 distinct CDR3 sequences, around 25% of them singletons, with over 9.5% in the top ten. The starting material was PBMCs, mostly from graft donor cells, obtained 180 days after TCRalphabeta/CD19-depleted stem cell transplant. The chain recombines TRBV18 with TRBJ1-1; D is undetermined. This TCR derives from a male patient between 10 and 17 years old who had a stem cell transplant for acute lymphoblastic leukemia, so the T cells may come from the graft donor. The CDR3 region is CASSRAGMNTEAFF. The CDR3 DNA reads TGTGCCAGCTCGAGGGCCGGGATGAACACTGAAGCTTTCTTT.